This TCR beta chain comes out of a study of blood T cell repertoires in COVID-19. Generated by immunoSEQ multiplex PCR, the TCRdb table keeps only in-frame clones and is missing some. The sample yields around 73,000 clones, over 65% seen once. The TCR originated in a woman aged 55-69 years with acute or convalescent COVID-19. The sample consisted of peripheral blood.

In nucleotides, the CDR3 is TGCGCCAGCAGCAGAGGACAGGGGACGATACAAGAGACCCAGTACTTC. Residues: CASSRGQGTIQETQYF. This rearrangement joins TRBV5-1 to TRBJ2-5, with 9 bases identical to TRBD1. The CDR3 consists of 16 residues. CDR1 and CDR2 from the germline V gene are SGHRS and YFSETQ. V lost 4 bases to trimming and J lost 2 bases; unmatched junction nucleotides: 9.